The rows below give T cell receptor beta chains drawn from one sample of a study of human T cells and chemical hapten exposure. TCRdb fed the RACE reads into MiXCR, producing one record per CDR3 protein. Altogether 80,000 to 100,000 distinct CDR3 sequences are present, around 12% being singletons, with the ten largest covering 2% to 2.5%. The starting material was whole blood, obtained in connection with sensitization to the hapten diphenylcyclopropenone (DPC). These receptor sequences come from a woman between 40 and 50 years old with alopecia areata. Some clones in this sample may be carry-over from other donors' samples. CDR3s include the opening cysteine and the closing phenylalanine or tryptophan. The D gene is left open where the match is weak. For some rows the clone size is stated as once, few or many, or as a class when expanded; others skip it.

D gene | J gene | V gene | clone size | CDR3 protein | CDR3 DNA
. | TRBJ1-1 | TRBV28 | few | CASSPPGGEAFF | TGTGCCAGCAGTCCACCCGGGGGTGAAGCTTTCTTT
. | TRBJ2-2 | TRBV29-1 | few | CSVARNTGELFF | TGCAGCGTTGCACGGAACACCGGGGAGCTGTTTTTT
. | TRBJ1-2 | TRBV5-1 | few | CASSLEGTDYGYTF | TGCGCCAGCAGCTTGGAAGGGACGGACTATGGCTACACCTTC
. | TRBJ2-3 | TRBV20-1 | . | CSARGAGEADTQYF | TGCAGTGCTAGAGGTGCAGGGGAAGCAGATACGCAGTATTTT
. | TRBJ2-3 | TRBV20-1 | . | CSARVRQTDTQYF | TGCAGTGCTAGAGTGCGACAAACGGATACGCAGTATTTT
. | TRBJ1-4 | TRBV6-2/TRBV6-3 | many | CASSYSGGPTNEKLFF | TGTGCCAGCAGTTACTCAGGCGGCCCGACTAATGAAAAACTGTTTTTT
TRBD2 | TRBJ2-7 | TRBV12-3/TRBV12-4 | . | CASSRRLADYEQYF | TGTGCCAGCAGCAGAAGACTAGCGGATTACGAGCAGTACTTC
TRBD1 | TRBJ2-7 | TRBV7-2 | many | CASSPRQGYEQYF | TGTGCCAGCAGCCCGAGACAGGGCTACGAGCAGTACTTC
. | TRBJ1-5 | TRBV19 | few | CASSIRGAGSNQPQHF | TGTGCCAGTAGTATTCGTGGGGCTGGGAGCAATCAGCCCCAGCATTTT
. | TRBJ2-5 | TRBV3-1 | many | CASSLGTPSKETQYF | TGTGCCAGCAGCCTTGGGACTCCCAGTAAAGAGACCCAGTACTTC
. | TRBJ2-4 | TRBV6-5 | many | CASSYRPGAAAKNIQYF | TGTGCCAGCAGTTACAGGCCGGGAGCTGCAGCCAAAAACATTCAGTACTTC
TRBD2 | TRBJ2-1 | TRBV7-9 | many | CASSSGLARGNEQFF | TGTGCCAGCAGCTCGGGACTAGCGAGGGGCAATGAGCAGTTCTTC
. | TRBJ1-1 | TRBV5-1 | . | CASSFAGMNTEAFF | TGCGCCAGCAGCTTCGCAGGGATGAACACTGAAGCTTTCTTT
. | TRBJ1-5 | TRBV27 | . | CASRDAGNQPQHF | TGTGCCAGCAGAGATGCAGGGAATCAGCCCCAGCATTTT
TRBD1 | TRBJ2-7 | TRBV6-6 | many | CASSYDEGGWDEQYF | TGTGCCAGCAGTTACGATGAAGGGGGCTGGGACGAGCAGTACTTC
. | TRBJ1-1 | TRBV4-3 | . | CASSQGTTGGSTEAFF | TGCGCCAGCAGCCAAGGTACGACAGGAGGTTCCACTGAAGCTTTCTTT
. | TRBJ2-4 | TRBV29-1 | . | CSVERESSIQYF | TGCAGCGTTGAACGAGAATCAAGCATTCAGTACTTC
TRBD2 | TRBJ2-3 | TRBV6-1 | few | CASSSWTSGSKAQYF | TGTGCCAGCAGCTCGTGGACTAGCGGGAGCAAGGCGCAGTATTTT
. | TRBJ2-1 | TRBV19 | . | CASSALPQDYSGSEQFF | TGTGCCAGTAGTGCCCTACCCCAGGACTACTCGGGTAGTGAGCAGTTCTTC
TRBD2 | TRBJ2-3 | TRBV6-2/TRBV6-3 | few | CASTSGLAGGPEVADTQYF | TGTGCCAGCACCTCGGGACTAGCGGGAGGGCCTGAAGTCGCAGATACGCAGTATTTT
TRBD2 | TRBJ2-7 | TRBV29-1 | few | CSVGGAVPTYEQYF | TGCAGCGTCGGGGGGGCCGTACCCACCTACGAGCAGTACTTC
. | TRBJ1-1 | TRBV29-1 | . | CSGSGGGTEAFF | TGCAGCGGCTCTGGGGGAGGGACTGAAGCTTTCTTT
. | TRBJ1-1 | TRBV5-5 | many | CASSFGMNTEAFF | TGTGCCAGCAGCTTCGGCATGAACACTGAAGCTTTCTTT
TRBD2 | TRBJ2-5 | TRBV5-4 | once | CASRLGLAGVETQYF | TGTGCCAGCAGATTGGGACTAGCGGGAGTAGAGACCCAGTACTTC
TRBD1 | TRBJ2-4 | TRBV9 | . | CASSGPMGQPLLNIQYF | TGTGCCAGCAGCGGACCAATGGGACAGCCCCTCCTAAACATTCAGTACTTC
. | TRBJ2-5 | TRBV9 | . | CASSVLTAQYF | TGTGCCAGCAGCGTGCTGACAGCCCAGTACTTC
. | TRBJ1-4 | TRBV6-5 | few | CASSYSAGTPEKLFF | TGTGCCAGCAGTTACTCGGCGGGGACCCCTGAAAAACTGTTTTTT
. | TRBJ2-1 | TRBV23-1 | . | CAAPGNRVNEQFF | TGCGCCGCACCCGGAAACAGGGTCAATGAGCAGTTCTTC
TRBD2 | TRBJ2-7 | TRBV27 | few | CASSAGTSGSGEQYF | TGTGCCAGCAGCGCCGGGACTAGCGGGAGCGGAGAGCAGTACTTC
TRBD2 | TRBJ2-1 | TRBV7-6 | . | CASSLSYRGGSSYNEQFF | TGTGCCAGCAGCCTCTCATATCGGGGCGGGAGCTCCTACAATGAGCAGTTCTTC
. | TRBJ2-3 | TRBV20-1 | few | CSARRPSGTDTQYF | TGCAGTGCTAGAAGGCCCAGTGGCACAGATACGCAGTATTTT
. | TRBJ2-6 | TRBV28 | many | CASRSLSGANVLTF | TGTGCCAGCAGGTCCCTCTCTGGGGCCAACGTCCTGACTTTC
. | TRBJ2-3 | TRBV2 | . | CASSDAEGDTQYF | TGTGCCAGCAGTGACGCGGAGGGAGATACGCAGTATTTT
TRBD1 | TRBJ2-7 | TRBV6-5 | many | CASSYAGGPYEQYF | TGTGCCAGCAGTTACGCAGGGGGCCCCTACGAGCAGTACTTC
. | TRBJ2-1 | TRBV7-9 | many | CGVFSSDLGQFF | TGTGGCGTATTCTCCTCCGACTTAGGGCAGTTCTTC
TRBD1 | TRBJ2-5 | TRBV7-9 | few | CASSPGQGEETQYF | TGTGCCAGCAGCCCGGGGCAGGGGGAAGAGACCCAGTACTTC
TRBD2 | TRBJ2-3 | TRBV7-2 | . | CASSSLAGAGGMTDTQYF | TGTGCCAGCAGCTCCCTGGCGGGGGCGGGAGGAATGACAGATACGCAGTATTTT
TRBD1 | TRBJ1-1 | TRBV24-1 | . | CATQGVRNTEAFF | TGTGCCACCCAGGGGGTGAGAAACACTGAAGCTTTCTTT
. | TRBJ2-7 | TRBV25-1 | . | CASREYGGRREQYF | TGTGCCAGCAGGGAGTACGGGGGACGAAGGGAGCAGTACTTC